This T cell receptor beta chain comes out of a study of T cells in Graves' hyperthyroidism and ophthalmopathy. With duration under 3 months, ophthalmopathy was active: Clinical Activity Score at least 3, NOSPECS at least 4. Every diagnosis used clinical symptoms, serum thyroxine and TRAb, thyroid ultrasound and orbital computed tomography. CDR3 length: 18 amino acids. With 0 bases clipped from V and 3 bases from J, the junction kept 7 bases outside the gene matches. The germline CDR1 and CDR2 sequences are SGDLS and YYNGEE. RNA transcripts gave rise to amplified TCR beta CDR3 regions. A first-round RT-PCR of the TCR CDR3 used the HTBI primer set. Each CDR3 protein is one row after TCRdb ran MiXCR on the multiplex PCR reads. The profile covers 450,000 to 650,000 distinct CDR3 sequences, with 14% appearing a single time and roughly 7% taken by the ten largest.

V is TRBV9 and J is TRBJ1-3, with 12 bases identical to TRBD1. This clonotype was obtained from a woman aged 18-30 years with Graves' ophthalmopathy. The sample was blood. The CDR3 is CASSVEGTGGAYGNTIYF. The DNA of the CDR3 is TGTGCCAGCAGCGTAGAGGGGACAGGGGGCGCTTATGGAAACACCATATATTTT. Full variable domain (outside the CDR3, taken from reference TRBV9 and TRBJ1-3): DSGVTQTPKHLITATGQRVTLRCSPRSGDLSVYWYQQSLDQGLQFLIQYYNGEERAKGNILERFSAQQFPDLHSELNLSSLELGDSALYFCASSVEGTGGAYGNTIYFGEGSWLTVV.